Below are 21 T cell receptor beta chains sequenced from a single sample in a study of CD8+ T cells in alopecia areata. Once RNA had been extracted, it was reverse transcribed into cDNA to act as the sequencing template. Using immunoSEQ multiplex PCR, the repertoire was profiled, and TCRdb retains in-frame clones only, with some absent. The data show about 180,000 clones, approximately 51% seen once. Specified treatment: oral pan-JAK inhibitor, 5-10 mg twice daily. Sample: CD8+ T cells sorted from blood, taken at week 52, from a patient treated with tofacitinib. These receptor sequences come from a human donor with alopecia areata.

This clone was seen a handful of times. The chain carries TRBV5-1 and TRBJ2-1; TRBD2 aligns across 8 bases. The CDR3 is 16 residues long. Germline V gives CDR1 SGHRS, CDR2 YFSETQ. The J segment lost 0 bases and the V segment lost 5 bases, leaving 7 bases of the junction unmatched. The CDR3 DNA reads TGCGCCAGCAGTTCCTTAGCGGGGAGCTCCTACAATGAGCAGTTCTTC. Translation: CASSSLAGSSYNEQFF.

On this clone itself: The sample holds other DNA sequences that translate to the same CDR3. V is TRBV18 and J is TRBJ2-7; tentative D call: TRBD1 (6 bases). This CDR3 contains 13 residues. V was shortened by 3 bases and J by 4 bases, with 10 bases between the two germline ends. Germline CDR1 and CDR2: KGHSH and LQKENI. The CDR3 spells CASSPGHLYEQYF. For the CDR3, the DNA is TGTGCCAGCTCACCGGGACACCTGTACGAGCAGTACTTC.

This chain joins TRBV6-6 and TRBJ1-1, with unresolved D. This CDR3 contains 10 residues. The V gene lost 8 bases and the J gene lost 3 bases, with 4 bases spanning the gap. Germline V gives CDR1 MNHNY, CDR2 SVGAGI (reference sequence). CDR3 residues: CASVDTEAFF. The CDR3 region has the DNA TGTGCCAGCGTGGACACTGAAGCTTTCTTT.

The J gene is TRBJ1-1, the V gene TRBV30, with D uncertain. Trimming stripped 4 bases from V and 4 bases from J, with 16 bases between. The germline gives CDR1 GTSNPN, CDR2 SVGIG (reference sequence). This CDR3 has 14 amino acids. The CDR3 protein is CAWTQTSLGTEAFF. In nucleotides, the CDR3 is TGTGCCTGGACCCAGACAAGCCTGGGCACTGAAGCTTTCTTT.

This clone appeared a few times. The chain has TRBV29-1 and TRBJ2-3; no reliable D call. Germline V gene lookup returns CDR1 SQVTM and CDR2 ANQGSEA. V lost 4 bases, J lost 4 bases, and 3 bases lay in between. The CDR3 contains 10 residues. CDR3 residues: CSVVADTQYF. In nucleotides, the CDR3 is TGCAGCGTTGTGGCAGATACGCAGTATTTT.

The DNA of the CDR3 is TGCGCCAGCAGCTTGGGAGGCGACAGGGGGCGCGAGCAGTACTTC. Its translation: CASSLGGDRGREQYF. The chain combines TRBV5-1 with TRBJ2-7, with 10 bases identical to TRBD1. Per the germline V gene, CDR1 is SGHRS and CDR2 is YFSETQ. The CDR3 consists of 15 residues. The V segment lost 0 bases and the J segment 6 bases; nucleotides outside the gene matches: 6. Supplemented by reference TRBV5-1 and TRBJ2-7, the full variable domain reads KAGVTQTPRYLIKTRGQQVTLSCSPISGHRSVSWYQQTPGQGLQFLFEYFSETQRNKGNFPGRFSGRQFSNSRSEMNVSTLELGDSALYLCASSLGGDRGREQYFGPGTRLTVT.

As for this clone: The limits of the CDR3 on the DNA are not certain, so only TCRdb's listed CDR3 is given. This chain links TRBV27 with TRBJ2-4; the table's D call TRBD1 went unverified against the DNA. The CDR3 spans 16 residues, counting both ends. Germline CDR1 reads MNHEY; CDR2 reads SMNVEV (reference sequence). The CDR3 loop reads CASSFFGQGGKNIQYF.

In its sample, this clone was seen a few times. This chain joins TRBV30 and TRBJ2-3; D is undetermined. The germline V gene encodes CDR1 GTSNPN and CDR2 SVGIG (reference sequence). The length of the CDR3 is 13 residues. Trimming took off 3 bases at V and 2 bases at J, with 9 bases between the two ends. The CDR3 sequence: CAWRSKTTDTQYF. In DNA form, the CDR3 reads TGTGCCTGGAGAAGCAAAACCACAGATACGCAGTATTTT. Drawing the rest from reference TRBV30 and TRBJ2-3, the complete variable domain is SQTIHQWPATLVQPVGSPLSLECTVEGTSNPNLYWYRQAAGRGLQLLFYSVGIGQISSEVPQNLSASRPQDRQFILSSKKLLLSDSGFYLCAWRSKTTDTQYFGPGTRLTVL.

The rearrangement joins TRBV2 to TRBJ2-1, with 11 bases fitting TRBD1. The CDR3 consists of 15 residues. Germline V gene sequence: CDR1 SNHLY, CDR2 FYNNEI. Trimming took 7 bases from V and 3 from J; bases not matched to a gene: 5. CDR3 coding DNA: TGTGCCAGCACCAGAGGGACAGGGGGCTACAATGAGCAGTTCTTC. This gives the protein CASTRGTGGYNEQFF.

V and J are TRBV27 and TRBJ2-7, with 7 bases fitting TRBD2. CDR1 and CDR2 from the germline V gene are MNHEY and SMNVEV (reference sequence). This CDR3 spans 13 amino acids. V lost 4 bases and J lost 3; bases outside the gene matches: 3. The CDR3, as DNA: TGTGCCAGCAGTTCGGGACTACTCTACGAGCAGTACTTC. Translation gives CASSSGLLYEQYF.

This rearrangement joins TRBV19 to TRBJ1-2; 8 bases are a match to TRBD1. The CDR3 extends over 15 amino acids. The V segment lost 7 bases and the J segment 3 bases; nucleotides outside the gene matches: 10. Per the germline V gene, CDR1 is LNHDA and CDR2 is SQIVND (reference sequence). The CDR3 bases are TGTGCCAGTACTCTCCGGGACAGGAGAGACTATGGCTACACCTTC. It encodes CASTLRDRRDYGYTF.

The chain has TRBV7-8 and TRBJ1-1; D not certain. Germline assignment: CDR1 SGHVS and CDR2 FQNEAQ. The CDR3 extends over 12 amino acids. V was shortened by 2 bases and J by 6 bases, with 7 bases between the two germline ends. The CDR3 DNA reads TGTGCCAGCAGCTTACCCGGGGCTGAAGCTTTCTTT. Amino acid sequence: CASSLPGAEAFF.

The CDR3 sequence is CASSFEGQPQHF. The CDR3 DNA reads TGTGCCAGCAGCTTTGAGGGACAGCCCCAGCATTTT. The chain combines TRBV5-6 with TRBJ1-5; D is uncertain. Germline V lookup: CDR1 SGHDT, CDR2 YYEEEE. The CDR3 runs to 12 residues. The ends were cut back, 2 bases at V and 7 bases at J, with 7 bases in the middle.

The rearrangement joins TRBV29-1 to TRBJ1-1, with D uncertain. The CDR3 runs to 11 residues. The germline gives CDR1 SQVTM, CDR2 ANQGSEA. Trimming cost V 5 bases and J 7 bases, with 11 bases left between them. DNA for the CDR3: TGCAGCGTTTTCGAAGATAGTGAAGCTTTCTTT. Its protein product is CSVFEDSEAFF.

This chain uses TRBV30 with TRBJ1-2, with D unresolved. CDR3 length equals 13 residues. The V end lost 3 bases, the J end lost 5 bases, and 13 bases lay between the germline ends. The germline gives CDR1 GTSNPN, CDR2 SVGIG (reference sequence). The CDR3 DNA reads as TGTGCCTGGAGCACCCAGGAGGGTTATGGCTACACCTTC. Translating gives CAWSTQEGYGYTF. Complete variable domain (other parts from reference TRBV30 and TRBJ1-2): SQTIHQWPATLVQPVGSPLSLECTVEGTSNPNLYWYRQAAGRGLQLLFYSVGIGQISSEVPQNLSASRPQDRQFILSSKKLLLSDSGFYLCAWSTQEGYGYTFGSGTRLTVV.

This clone has a handful of counts. The chain uses TRBV7-9 and TRBJ2-7; D is possibly TRBD2 (5 bases). CDR3 length: 12 residues. With 1 base removed from V and 7 bases from J, the gap between germline ends came to 8 bases. Looked up from germline, CDR1 is SEHNR and CDR2 is FQNEAQ (reference sequence). This CDR3 is CASSLERAEQYF. The DNA for the CDR3 is TGTGCCAGCAGCTTAGAGAGGGCTGAGCAGTACTTC. Drawing the rest from reference TRBV7-9 and TRBJ2-7, the complete variable domain is DTGVSQNPRHKITKRGQNVTFRCDPISEHNRLYWYRQTLGQGPEFLTYFQNEAQLEKSRLLSDRFSAERPKGSFSTLEIQRTEQGDSAMYLCASSLERAEQYFGPGTRLTVT.

This clone was counted between two and nine times. This chain connects TRBV6-6 to TRBJ2-3; no clear D gene. CDR1 MNHNY and CDR2 SVGAGI come from the germline V gene (reference sequence). V was trimmed by 7 bases and J by 2 bases, leaving 13 bases between them. The CDR3 has 14 residues. CDR3 sequence (DNA): TGTGCCAGCACACCTAAGGGAAACACAGATACGCAGTATTTT. Residues: CASTPKGNTDTQYF.

This chain links TRBV7-2 with TRBJ2-1; TRBD2 agrees at 11 bases. The germline V gene has CDR1 SGHTA and CDR2 FQGNSA. V shed 7 bases and J 2 bases; nucleotides not matched to a gene: 4. CDR3 length: 15 amino acids. This CDR3 is CASIPLAGAYNEQFF. In nucleotides, the CDR3 is TGTGCCAGCATACCACTAGCGGGGGCCTACAATGAGCAGTTCTTC.

This chain joins TRBV18 and TRBJ2-3; a possible D gene is TRBD2 (6 bases). V lost 0 bases to trimming and J lost 6 bases, with 13 bases between them. Germline CDR1 reads KGHSH; CDR2 reads LQKENI. The CDR3 totals 15 residues. CDR3 nucleotide sequence: TGTGCCAGCTCACCACCCGAAAGGAGGGTCGATACGCAGTATTTT. This gives the protein CASSPPERRVDTQYF.

V and J are TRBV29-1 and TRBJ2-5; D unclear. Germline CDR1 reads SQVTM; CDR2 reads ANQGSEA. The V gene lost 3 bases and the J gene lost 7 bases, with 15 bases spanning the gap. This CDR3 has 13 amino acids. CDR3 in DNA: TGCAGCGTTGACGGACCGCAAGGTGGGACCCAGTACTTC. Its translation: CSVDGPQGGTQYF.

The chain employs TRBV2 and TRBJ2-7; TRBD1 matches at 9 bases. The CDR3 length is 14 residues. After removal of 6 bases from V and 3 bases from J, the junction contained 6 bases not matched to a gene. Germline V lookup: CDR1 SNHLY, CDR2 FYNNEI. Here the CDR3 reads CASRAGTGNYEQYF. DNA of the CDR3: TGTGCCAGCAGAGCCGGGACAGGGAACTACGAGCAGTACTTC.